Below are 7 T cell receptor beta chains sequenced from a single sample in a study of shared clonotypes between healthy human individuals. Profiled with immunoSEQ multiplex PCR; TCRdb holds only in-frame clones, not every one. This table holds approximately 940,000 clones, 76% found once. The sequenced sample was memory CD4+ T cells sorted from blood. Noted subset: CD45RA-negative fraction. All receptors come from a man aged 18 to 35 in good health.

This clone was recorded at least ten times. J is TRBJ1-2 and V is TRBV4-1, with D perhaps TRBD1 (6 bases). Looked up from germline, CDR1 is MGHRA and CDR2 is YSYEKL. V was shortened by 5 bases and J by 4 bases, with 26 bases between the two germline ends. The CDR3 is made up of 18 amino acids. The CDR3 nucleotides are TGCGCCAGCAGCGAAGGGGCTCTGACAGGCCCTAGTCCCTATGGCTACACCTTC. Translation gives CASSEGALTGPSPYGYTF.

J is TRBJ2-1 and V is TRBV27; 8 positions agree with TRBD1. Germline V gene lookup returns CDR1 MNHEY and CDR2 SMNVEV (reference sequence). CDR3 length equals 12 residues. J lost 9 bases, V lost 6 bases, and 4 bases had no gene match. The CDR3 region has the DNA TGTGCCAGCAGCCCCGACAGGGGTGAGCAGTTCTTC. Translation gives CASSPDRGEQFF.

The J gene is TRBJ1-1, the V gene TRBV6-5, with D unresolved. Between the trimmed V and J ends, which lost 7 bases and 0 bases, there was a span of 6 bases. The CDR3 is 12 amino acids. CDR1 MNHEY and CDR2 SVGAGI come from the germline V gene. CDR3 region: CASMRVNTEAFF. The CDR3 coding sequence is TGTGCCAGCATGAGAGTGAACACTGAAGCTTTCTTT.

The gene calls are TRBV13 and TRBJ2-2; D not certain. CDR1 PRHDT and CDR2 FYEKMQ come from the germline V gene (reference sequence). The length of the CDR3 is 15 residues. The V gene lost 6 bases and the J gene lost 4 bases, with 15 bases spanning the gap. CDR3 sequence reads: CASRRRLVGTGELFF. The CDR3 bases are TGTGCCAGCAGACGAAGGCTGGTCGGCACCGGGGAGCTGTTTTTT.

On this clone itself: A far larger clone is only one base removed, so a read error is likely. Other DNA sequences within the sample encode an identical CDR3. The CDR3 reads CASGRTSGSAGELFF. The CDR3 bases are TGCGCCAGCGGGCGGACTAGCGGGAGCGCCGGAGAGCTGTTTTTT. The chain employs TRBV4-3 and TRBJ2-2; 13 nucleotides align to TRBD2. Germline V gives CDR1 LGHNA, CDR2 YSLEER. This CDR3 contains 15 residues.

This clone was seen only a few times. The chain is built from TRBV6-4 and TRBJ1-6, with 9 bases matching TRBD1. This CDR3 is 15 amino acids long. Per the germline V gene, CDR1 is MRHNA and CDR2 is SNTAGT. Unmatched junction bases numbered 4, after V lost 3 bases and J lost 7 bases. The CDR3 coding sequence is TGTGCCAGCAGTGAGGAAGGGACAGGGAATTCACCCCTCCACTTT. It encodes CASSEEGTGNSPLHF.

The chain's CDR3 is CAWSVEGQGGKLFF. The CDR3 region has the DNA TGTGCCTGGAGTGTAGAGGGACAGGGCGGGAAACTGTTTTTT. This chain joins TRBV30 and TRBJ1-4, with 9 bases aligning to TRBD1. The CDR3 loop spans 14 amino acids. V trimming: 0 bases; J trimming: 11 bases; junction bases outside the gene matches: 7. The germline CDR1 and CDR2 sequences are GTSNPN and SVGIG (reference sequence).